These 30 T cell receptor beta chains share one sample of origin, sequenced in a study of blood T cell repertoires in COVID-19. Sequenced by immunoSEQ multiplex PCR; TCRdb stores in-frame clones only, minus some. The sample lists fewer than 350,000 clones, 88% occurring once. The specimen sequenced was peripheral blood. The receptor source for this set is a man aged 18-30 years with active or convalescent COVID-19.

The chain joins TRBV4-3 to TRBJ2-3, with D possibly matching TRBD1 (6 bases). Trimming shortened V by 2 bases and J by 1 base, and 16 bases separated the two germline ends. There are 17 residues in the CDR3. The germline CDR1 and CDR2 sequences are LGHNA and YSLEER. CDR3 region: CASSQPLEAGGTDTQYF. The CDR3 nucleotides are TGCGCCAGCAGCCAACCCTTAGAGGCAGGGGGCACAGATACGCAGTATTTT.

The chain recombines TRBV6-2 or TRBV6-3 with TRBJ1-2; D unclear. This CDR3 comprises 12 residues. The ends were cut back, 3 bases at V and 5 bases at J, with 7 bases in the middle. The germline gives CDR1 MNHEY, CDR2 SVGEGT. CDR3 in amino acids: CASSYARYGYTF. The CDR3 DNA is TGTGCCAGCAGTTATGCGCGATATGGCTACACCTTC.

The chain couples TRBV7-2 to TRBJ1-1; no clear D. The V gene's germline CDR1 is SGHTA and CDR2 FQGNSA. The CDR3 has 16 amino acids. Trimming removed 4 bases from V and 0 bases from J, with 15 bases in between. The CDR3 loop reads CASSSNSLAVNTEAFF. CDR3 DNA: TGTGCCAGCAGCTCAAATAGCCTGGCCGTGAACACTGAAGCTTTCTTT.

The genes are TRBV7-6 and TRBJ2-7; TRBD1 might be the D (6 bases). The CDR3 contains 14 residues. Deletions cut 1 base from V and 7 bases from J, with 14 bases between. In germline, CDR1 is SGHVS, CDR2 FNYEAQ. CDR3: CASSLGTGLGEQYF. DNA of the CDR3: TGTGCCAGCAGCTTAGGCACAGGGCTCGGGGAGCAGTACTTC.

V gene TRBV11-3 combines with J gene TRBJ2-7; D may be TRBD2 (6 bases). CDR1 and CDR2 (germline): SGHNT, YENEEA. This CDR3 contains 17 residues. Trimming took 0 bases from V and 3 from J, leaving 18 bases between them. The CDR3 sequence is CASSLDSQRAPFYEQYF. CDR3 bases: TGTGCCAGCAGCTTAGATTCCCAGCGGGCGCCGTTCTACGAGCAGTACTTC.

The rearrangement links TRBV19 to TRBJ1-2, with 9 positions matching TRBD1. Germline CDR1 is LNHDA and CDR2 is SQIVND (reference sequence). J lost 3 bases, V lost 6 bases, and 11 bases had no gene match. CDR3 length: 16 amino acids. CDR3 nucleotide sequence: TGTGCCAGTAGCAAGGGACAGGGACGCGCGTACTATGGCTACACCTTC. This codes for CASSKGQGRAYYGYTF.

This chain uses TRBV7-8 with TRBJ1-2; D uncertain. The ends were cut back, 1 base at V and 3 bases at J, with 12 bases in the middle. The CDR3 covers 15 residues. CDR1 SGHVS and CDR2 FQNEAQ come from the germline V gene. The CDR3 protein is CASSLDIGAYYGYTF. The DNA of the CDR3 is TGTGCCAGCAGCTTAGATATAGGAGCTTACTATGGCTACACCTTC.

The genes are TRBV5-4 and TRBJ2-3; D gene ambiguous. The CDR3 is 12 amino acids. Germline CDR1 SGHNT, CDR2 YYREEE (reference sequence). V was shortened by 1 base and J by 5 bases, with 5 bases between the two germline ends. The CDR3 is CASSLPGDTQYF. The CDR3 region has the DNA TGTGCCAGCAGCTTGCCGGGAGATACGCAGTATTTT.

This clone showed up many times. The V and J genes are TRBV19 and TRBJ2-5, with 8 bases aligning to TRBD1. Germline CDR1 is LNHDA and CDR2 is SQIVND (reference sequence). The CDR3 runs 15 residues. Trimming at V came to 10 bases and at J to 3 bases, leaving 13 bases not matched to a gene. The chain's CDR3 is CATRLTRTGKETQYF. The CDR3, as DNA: TGTGCCACTCGACTGACCCGGACAGGGAAAGAGACCCAGTACTTC.

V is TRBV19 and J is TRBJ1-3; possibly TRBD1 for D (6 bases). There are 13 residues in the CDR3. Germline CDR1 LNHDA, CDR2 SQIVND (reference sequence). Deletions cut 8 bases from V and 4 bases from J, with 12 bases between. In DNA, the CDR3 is TGTGCCAGTGCTACAGGGTCGGGAAACACCATATATTTT. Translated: CASATGSGNTIYF.

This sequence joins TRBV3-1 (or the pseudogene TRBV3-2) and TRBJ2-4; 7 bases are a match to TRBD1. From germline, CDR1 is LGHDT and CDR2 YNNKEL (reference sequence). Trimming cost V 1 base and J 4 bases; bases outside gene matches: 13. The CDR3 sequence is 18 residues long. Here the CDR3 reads CASSQGQRFGTVKNIQYF. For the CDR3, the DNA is TGTGCCAGCAGCCAAGGACAACGGTTTGGGACAGTAAAAAACATTCAGTACTTC.

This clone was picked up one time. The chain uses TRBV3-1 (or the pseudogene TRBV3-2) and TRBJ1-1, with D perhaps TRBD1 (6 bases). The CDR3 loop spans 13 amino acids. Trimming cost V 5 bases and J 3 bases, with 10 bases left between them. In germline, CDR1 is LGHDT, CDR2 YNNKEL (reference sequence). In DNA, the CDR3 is TGTGCCAGCAGCAAAAAGGGGGACACTGAAGCTTTCTTT. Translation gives CASSKKGDTEAFF.

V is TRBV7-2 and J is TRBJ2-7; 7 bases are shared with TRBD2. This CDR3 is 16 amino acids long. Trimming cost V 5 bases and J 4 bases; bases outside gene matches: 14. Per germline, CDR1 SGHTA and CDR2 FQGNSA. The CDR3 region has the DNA TGTGCCAGCAGCCCGCGCCTCAGCGGGGAAGGGTACGAGCAGTACTTC. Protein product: CASSPRLSGEGYEQYF.

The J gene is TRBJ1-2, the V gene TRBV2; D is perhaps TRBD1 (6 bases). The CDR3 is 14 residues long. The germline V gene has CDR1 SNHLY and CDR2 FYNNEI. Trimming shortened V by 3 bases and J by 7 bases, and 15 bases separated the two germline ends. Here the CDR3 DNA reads TGTGCCAGCAGTGAGGACAGCCCTTGGGGTGGCTACACCTTC. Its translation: CASSEDSPWGGYTF.

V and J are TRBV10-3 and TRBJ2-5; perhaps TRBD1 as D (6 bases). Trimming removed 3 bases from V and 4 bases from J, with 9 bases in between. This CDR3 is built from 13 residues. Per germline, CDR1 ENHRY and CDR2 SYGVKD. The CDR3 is CAISELGAETQYF. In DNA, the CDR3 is TGTGCCATCAGTGAACTGGGGGCAGAGACCCAGTACTTC.

The CDR3 coding sequence is TGTGCCAGCAGCCAAGGCGGACTGCTGGTGGGTAATTCACCCCTCCACTTT. Amino acids: CASSQGGLLVGNSPLHF. The chain uses TRBV14 and TRBJ1-6; D unresolved. There are 17 residues in the CDR3. Germline-derived CDR1 and CDR2 are SGHDN and FVKESK. V was pared by 1 base and J by 6 bases, with 16 bases between.

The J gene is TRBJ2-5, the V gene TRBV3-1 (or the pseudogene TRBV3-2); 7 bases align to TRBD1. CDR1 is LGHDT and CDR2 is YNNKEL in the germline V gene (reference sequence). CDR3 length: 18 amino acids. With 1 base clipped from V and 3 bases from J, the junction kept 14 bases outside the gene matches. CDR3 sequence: CASSQVSRTDGTEETQYF. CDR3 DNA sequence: TGTGCCAGCAGCCAAGTCTCCCGAACTGACGGGACAGAAGAGACCCAGTACTTC.

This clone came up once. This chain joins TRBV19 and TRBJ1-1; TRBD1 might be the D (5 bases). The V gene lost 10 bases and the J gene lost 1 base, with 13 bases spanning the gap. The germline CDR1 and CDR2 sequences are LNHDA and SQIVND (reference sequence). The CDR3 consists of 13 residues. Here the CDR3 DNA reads TGTGCCACGGGACCGGGGGGGAACACTGAAGCTTTCTTT. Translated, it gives CATGPGGNTEAFF.

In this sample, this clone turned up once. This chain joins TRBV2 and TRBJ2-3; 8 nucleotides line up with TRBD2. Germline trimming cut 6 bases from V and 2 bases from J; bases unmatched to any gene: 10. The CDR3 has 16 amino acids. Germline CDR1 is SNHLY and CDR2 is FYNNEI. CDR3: CASRPHFSGITDTQYF. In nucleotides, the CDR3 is TGTGCCAGCAGGCCCCATTTTAGCGGGATCACAGATACGCAGTATTTT.

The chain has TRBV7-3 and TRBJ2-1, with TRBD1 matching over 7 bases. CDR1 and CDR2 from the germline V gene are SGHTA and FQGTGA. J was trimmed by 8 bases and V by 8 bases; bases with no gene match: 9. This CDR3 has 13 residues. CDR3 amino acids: CASGRTGVDEQFF. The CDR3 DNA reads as TGTGCCAGCGGAAGAACAGGGGTCGATGAGCAGTTCTTC. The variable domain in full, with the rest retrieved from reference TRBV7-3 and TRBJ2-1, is GAGVSQTPSNKVTEKGKYVELRCDPISGHTALYWYRQSLGQGPEFLIYFQGTGAADDSGLPNDRFFAVRPEGSVSTLKIQRTERGDSAVYLCASGRTGVDEQFFGPGTRLTVL.

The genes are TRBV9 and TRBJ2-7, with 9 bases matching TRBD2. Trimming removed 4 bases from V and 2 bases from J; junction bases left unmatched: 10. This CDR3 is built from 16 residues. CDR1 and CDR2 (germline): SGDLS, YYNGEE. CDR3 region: CASSPRGGGAPYEQYF. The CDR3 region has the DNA TGTGCCAGCAGCCCCCGGGGCGGGGGGGCCCCCTACGAGCAGTACTTC.

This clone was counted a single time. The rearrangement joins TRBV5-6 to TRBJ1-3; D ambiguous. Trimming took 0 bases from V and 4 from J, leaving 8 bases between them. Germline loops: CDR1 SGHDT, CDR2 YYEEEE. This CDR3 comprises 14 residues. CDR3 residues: CASSLGGMGNTIYF. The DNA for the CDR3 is TGTGCCAGCAGCTTGGGCGGGATGGGAAACACCATATATTTT.

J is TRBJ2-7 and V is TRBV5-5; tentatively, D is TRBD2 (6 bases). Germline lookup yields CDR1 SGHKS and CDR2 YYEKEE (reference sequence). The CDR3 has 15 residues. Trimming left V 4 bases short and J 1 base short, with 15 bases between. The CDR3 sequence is CASSRDVRGSYEQYF. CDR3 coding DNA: TGTGCCAGCAGCCGGGACGTCCGGGGGTCCTACGAGCAGTACTTC.

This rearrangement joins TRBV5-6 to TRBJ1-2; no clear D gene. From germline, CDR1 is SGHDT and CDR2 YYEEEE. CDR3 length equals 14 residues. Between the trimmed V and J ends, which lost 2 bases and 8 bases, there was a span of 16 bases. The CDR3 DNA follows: TGTGCCAGCAGCTTTCTCTCGCCAGGCGACGGCTACACCTTC. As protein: CASSFLSPGDGYTF.

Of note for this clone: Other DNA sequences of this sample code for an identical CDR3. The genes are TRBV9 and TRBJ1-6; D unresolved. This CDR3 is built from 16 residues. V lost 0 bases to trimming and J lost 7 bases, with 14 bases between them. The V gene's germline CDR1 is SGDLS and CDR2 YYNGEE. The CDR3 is CASSVGGGRGNSPLHF. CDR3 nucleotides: TGTGCCAGCAGCGTAGGAGGAGGGCGAGGGAATTCACCCCTCCACTTT.

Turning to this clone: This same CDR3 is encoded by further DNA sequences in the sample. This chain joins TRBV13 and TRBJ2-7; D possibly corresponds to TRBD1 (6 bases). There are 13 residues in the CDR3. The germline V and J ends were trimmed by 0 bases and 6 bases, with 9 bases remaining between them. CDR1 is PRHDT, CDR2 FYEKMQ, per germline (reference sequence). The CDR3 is CASSLGGAGEQYF. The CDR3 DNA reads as TGTGCCAGCAGCTTAGGGGGGGCTGGCGAGCAGTACTTC. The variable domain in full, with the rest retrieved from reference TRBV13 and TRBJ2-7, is AAGVIQSPRHLIKEKRETATLKCYPIPRHDTVYWYQQGPGQDPQFLISFYEKMQSDKGSIPDRFSAQQFSDYHSELNMSSLELGDSALYFCASSLGGAGEQYFGPGTRLTVT.

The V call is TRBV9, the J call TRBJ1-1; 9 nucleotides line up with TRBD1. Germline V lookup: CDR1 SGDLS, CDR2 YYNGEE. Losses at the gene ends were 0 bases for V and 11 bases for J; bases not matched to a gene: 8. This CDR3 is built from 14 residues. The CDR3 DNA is TGTGCCAGCAGCGTAGGGGACAGGGCTTTTATGGCTTTCTTT. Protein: CASSVGDRAFMAFF.

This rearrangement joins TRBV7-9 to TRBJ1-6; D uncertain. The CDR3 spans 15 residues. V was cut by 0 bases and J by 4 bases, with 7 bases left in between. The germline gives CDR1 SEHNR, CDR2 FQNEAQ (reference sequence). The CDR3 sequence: CASSLASVYNSPLHF. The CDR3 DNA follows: TGTGCCAGCAGCTTAGCGTCAGTTTATAATTCACCCCTCCACTTT.

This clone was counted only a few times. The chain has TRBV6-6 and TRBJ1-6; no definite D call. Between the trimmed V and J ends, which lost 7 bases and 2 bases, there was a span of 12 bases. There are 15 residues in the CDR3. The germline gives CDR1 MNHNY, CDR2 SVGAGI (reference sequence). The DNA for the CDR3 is TGTGCCAGCAAGATAGAGGGAACCTATAATTCACCCCTCCACTTT. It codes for CASKIEGTYNSPLHF.

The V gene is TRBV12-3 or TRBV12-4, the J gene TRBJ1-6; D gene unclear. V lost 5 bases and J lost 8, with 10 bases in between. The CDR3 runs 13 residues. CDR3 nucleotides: TGTGCCAGCAGTCAACGGTTAGATTCACCCCTCCACTTT. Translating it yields CASSQRLDSPLHF.